The rows below give T cell receptor beta chains drawn from one sample of a study of blood T cell repertoires in COVID-19. Produced via immunoSEQ multiplex PCR; TCRdb's table is partial and in-frame only. The repertoire holds roughly 200,000 clones, approximately 80% seen once, with about 1.5% in the top ten. Sample: peripheral blood. These receptors were taken from a human donor in a cohort sampled during active COVID-19. Both conserved end residues are part of each CDR3. Each record gives: CDR3 protein, CDR3 DNA, clone size, D gene, V gene, J gene. The D gene is left open where the match is weak. Clone size is shown for a subset of rows, as once, few, many or a class of expanded clone.

CASSLNRLDGYTF	TGTGCCAGCAGTTTAAACAGGCTCGATGGCTACACCTTC	.	.	TRBV28	TRBJ1-2
CASSQGQTYEQYF	TGTGCCAGCAGCCAGGGACAGACCTACGAGCAGTACTTC	.	TRBD1	TRBV11-1	TRBJ2-7
CASSIEGGNQPQHF	TGTGCCAGTAGTATAGAAGGGGGCAATCAGCCCCAGCATTTT	.	.	TRBV19	TRBJ1-5
CATSSKTGPYGYTF	TGTGCCACCAGCAGCAAGACAGGGCCCTATGGCTACACCTTC	.	TRBD1	TRBV15	TRBJ1-2
CASSLARARYEQYF	TGTGCCAGCAGCTTAGCGAGGGCACGCTACGAGCAGTACTTC	.	.	TRBV7-9	TRBJ2-7
CASSKYRTSENTGELFF	TGTGCCAGCAGCAAGTACCGGACTAGCGAGAACACCGGGGAGCTGTTTTTT	.	TRBD2	TRBV7-2	TRBJ2-2
CASSGQDLSSGANVLTF	TGTGCCAGCAGTGGCCAGGACTTGTCCTCTGGGGCCAACGTCCTGACTTTC	.	.	TRBV25-1	TRBJ2-6
CASSTGVEYEQYF	TGTGCCAGCAGTACGGGGGTAGAATACGAGCAGTACTTC	.	.	TRBV6-2/TRBV6-3	TRBJ2-7
CASTKQGYEQYF	TGTGCCAGCACTAAACAGGGGTACGAGCAGTACTTC	.	TRBD1	TRBV5-6	TRBJ2-7
CASSLAGGLQETQYF	TGTGCTAGCAGCTTAGCGGGGGGACTCCAAGAGACCCAGTACTTC	.	TRBD2	TRBV7-7	TRBJ2-5
CASSQESGATYEQYF	TGTGCCAGCAGCCAAGAAAGCGGGGCGACCTACGAGCAGTACTTC	.	TRBD2	TRBV4-2	TRBJ2-7
CASSQEGTASTDTQYF	TGCGCCAGCAGCCAAGAAGGGACAGCTAGCACAGATACGCAGTATTTT	.	TRBD1	TRBV4-3	TRBJ2-3
CASSRVLGGTSGYNEQFF	TGCGCCAGCAGCCGAGTTCTAGGTGGGACTAGCGGGTACAATGAGCAGTTCTTC	.	TRBD2	TRBV4-1	TRBJ2-1
CASSQDLGQALYIAKNIQYF	TGTGCCAGCAGCCAAGATCTCGGACAGGCCTTATACATAGCCAAAAACATTCAGTACTTC	few	TRBD1	TRBV4-2	TRBJ2-4
CASSLDRGETQYF	TGTGCCAGCAGTTTGGACAGGGGGGAGACCCAGTACTTC	.	TRBD1	TRBV6-5	TRBJ2-5
CASSLQGASNSPLHF	TGTGCCAGCAGCTTACAGGGGGCTTCAAATTCACCCCTCCACTTT	.	TRBD1	TRBV7-8	TRBJ1-6
CASSLWTSGSHEQYF	TGTGCCAGCAGTTTGTGGACTAGCGGGAGTCACGAGCAGTACTTC	.	TRBD2	TRBV28	TRBJ2-7
CASSLRGSANYGYTF	TGTGCCAGCAGCCTTCGGGGGTCAGCTAACTATGGCTACACCTTC	.	.	TRBV6-2/TRBV6-3	TRBJ1-2
CASSLKTGNTEAFF	TGTGCCAGCAGCTTAAAGACTGGGAACACTGAAGCTTTCTTT	.	.	TRBV11-1	TRBJ1-1
CASSYSVLLPEAFF	TGTGCCAGCAGTTACTCCGTATTACTGCCTGAAGCTTTCTTT	.	.	TRBV6-5	TRBJ1-1
CASSTGGNSPLHF	TGTGCCAGCAGCACAGGGGGGAATTCACCCCTCCACTTT	few	TRBD1	TRBV11-3	TRBJ1-6
CASSLFAEGASSTDTQYF	TGTGCCAGCAGCTTATTCGCAGAGGGGGCAAGTAGCACAGATACGCAGTATTTT	.	TRBD1	TRBV7-8	TRBJ2-3
CASYRAKNTEAFF	TGTGCCAGTTACAGGGCCAAGAACACTGAAGCTTTCTTT	once	.	TRBV28	TRBJ1-1
CASSLMQGPRRDEQYF	TGTGCCAGCAGCCTTATGCAGGGTCCCCGTCGCGACGAGCAGTACTTC	.	.	TRBV14	TRBJ2-7
CASTPTGRPNEQYF	TGTGCCAGTACTCCTACGGGTCGTCCTAACGAGCAGTACTTC	once	.	TRBV7-9	TRBJ2-7
CASSVGPSWRGGTDTQYF	TGTGCCAGCAGCGTAGGGCCCTCCTGGAGGGGCGGCACAGATACGCAGTATTTT	.	.	TRBV9	TRBJ2-3
CASSLDNYEQYF	TGCGCCAGCAGCCTCGACAACTACGAGCAGTACTTC	.	.	TRBV5-1	TRBJ2-7
CSVRTGGAVNSPLHF	TGCAGCGTCAGGACAGGGGGAGCTGTAAATTCACCCCTCCACTTT	once	TRBD1	TRBV29-1	TRBJ1-6
CSVIRDTYEQYF	TGCAGCGTTATCCGGGACACTTACGAGCAGTACTTC	.	.	TRBV29-1	TRBJ2-7
CASRESGGAANYGYTF	TGTGCCAGCAGAGAAAGTGGGGGGGCGGCCAACTATGGCTACACCTTC	.	.	TRBV25-1	TRBJ1-2
CAINSPGASNYGYTF	TGTGCCATCAATTCCCCAGGGGCTTCTAACTATGGCTACACCTTC	.	.	TRBV28	TRBJ1-2
CASSPGRGETEAFF	TGTGCCAGCAGCCCCGGACGGGGAGAAACTGAAGCTTTCTTT	.	.	TRBV11-1	TRBJ1-1
CASSNEQGYLNTEAFF	TGTGCCAGCTCAAATGAACAGGGGTACTTAAACACTGAAGCTTTCTTT	.	TRBD1	TRBV18	TRBJ1-1
CASSQDPGNTEAFF	TGCGCCAGCAGCCAAGATCCCGGGAACACTGAAGCTTTCTTT	.	.	TRBV4-1	TRBJ1-1
CASGLGGANVLTF	TGTGCCAGCGGCCTTGGTGGGGCCAACGTCCTGACTTTC	.	.	TRBV9	TRBJ2-6
CASSLTLEQGRFF	TGTGCCAGCAGCTTAACGTTGGAACAGGGGCGGTTCTTC	.	TRBD1	TRBV7-3	TRBJ2-1
CASSQGTPSNTGELFF	TGTGCCAGCAGCCAAGGGACACCTTCGAACACCGGGGAGCTGTTTTTT	.	.	TRBV14	TRBJ2-2
CSASRQGGQPQHF	TGCAGTGCTAGTAGGCAGGGTGGACAGCCCCAGCATTTT	.	.	TRBV20-1	TRBJ1-5
CASSATVTYEQYF	TGTGCCAGTAGCGCCACTGTAACCTACGAGCAGTACTTC	.	.	TRBV19	TRBJ2-7
CASSFPGGAGGANVLTF	TGTGCCAGCAGCTTCCCTGGGGGGGCAGGCGGGGCCAACGTCCTGACTTTC	.	.	TRBV7-8	TRBJ2-6
CASSSGLAGGPAYPGDTQYF	TGTGCCAGCAGCTCCGGACTAGCGGGAGGGCCGGCCTATCCCGGTGATACGCAGTATTTT	.	TRBD2	TRBV7-3	TRBJ2-3
CASSIVTIRGGEQFF	TGTGCCAGTAGTATAGTGACGATTAGGGGGGGTGAGCAGTTCTTC	.	.	TRBV19	TRBJ2-1
CASSLGTSGGAFTDTQYF	TGTGCTAGCAGCTTAGGAACTAGCGGGGGGGCGTTCACAGATACGCAGTATTTT	few	TRBD2	TRBV7-7	TRBJ2-3
CASSYGGREIDEQYF	TGTGCCAGCAGTTACGGCGGCAGGGAAATCGACGAGCAGTACTTC	.	.	TRBV6-5	TRBJ2-7
CASSYLIQETQYF	TGTGCCAGCAGTTACTTAATCCAAGAGACCCAGTACTTC	once	.	TRBV12-3/TRBV12-4	TRBJ2-5
CASSQSRTGPGELFF	TGCGCCAGCAGCCAATCCCGGACAGGGCCCGGGGAGCTGTTTTTT	.	TRBD1	TRBV4-3	TRBJ2-2
CASSPLVTTEQYF	TGTGCCAGCTCACCACTGGTTACTACCGAGCAGTACTTC	.	.	TRBV18	TRBJ2-7
CASSLDLSGSTGELFF	TGCGCCAGCAGCTTGGACCTTAGCGGGAGCACCGGGGAGCTGTTTTTT	.	TRBD2	TRBV5-1	TRBJ2-2
CASSSVGGIPGNTIYF	TGTGCCAGCAGCTCTGTAGGGGGTATTCCTGGAAACACCATATATTTT	.	.	TRBV7-2	TRBJ1-3
CASSPGTSGTHEQYF	TGTGCCAGCAGCCCTGGGACTAGCGGGACCCACGAGCAGTACTTC	.	TRBD2	TRBV28	TRBJ2-7
CAISEVVLEGRETQYF	TGTGCCATCAGTGAGGTGGTGTTGGAGGGGAGGGAGACCCAGTACTTC	.	.	TRBV10-3	TRBJ2-5
CASRPGTAYEQYF	TGTGCCAGCAGACCCGGGACAGCCTACGAGCAGTACTTC	.	TRBD1	TRBV7-2	TRBJ2-7
CASSPGLAAYEQYF	TGTGCCAGCTCACCGGGACTAGCGGCTTACGAGCAGTACTTC	.	TRBD2	TRBV18	TRBJ2-7
CASSLAGTGTLARDEQYF	TGTGCCAGCAGCTTAGCCGGGACAGGGACCCTAGCTAGGGACGAGCAGTACTTC	.	TRBD1	TRBV7-8	TRBJ2-7
CASSSRGQGNTDTQYF	TGTGCCAGCAGTTCAAGGGGACAGGGTAACACAGATACGCAGTATTTT	.	TRBD1	TRBV7-3	TRBJ2-3